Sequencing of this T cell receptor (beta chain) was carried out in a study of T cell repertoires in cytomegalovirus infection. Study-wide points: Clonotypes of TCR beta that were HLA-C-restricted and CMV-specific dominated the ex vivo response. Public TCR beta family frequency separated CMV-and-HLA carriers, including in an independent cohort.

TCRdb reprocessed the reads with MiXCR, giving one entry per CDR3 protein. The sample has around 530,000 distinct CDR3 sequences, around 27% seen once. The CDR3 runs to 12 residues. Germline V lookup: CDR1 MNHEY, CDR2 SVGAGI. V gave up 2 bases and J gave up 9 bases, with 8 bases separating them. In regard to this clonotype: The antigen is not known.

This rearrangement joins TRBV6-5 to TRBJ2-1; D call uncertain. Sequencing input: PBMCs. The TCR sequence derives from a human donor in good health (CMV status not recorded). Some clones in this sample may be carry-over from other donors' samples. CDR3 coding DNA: TGTGCCAGCAGTTACGGCGCCGGTGAGCAGTTCTTC. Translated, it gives CASSYGAGEQFF.